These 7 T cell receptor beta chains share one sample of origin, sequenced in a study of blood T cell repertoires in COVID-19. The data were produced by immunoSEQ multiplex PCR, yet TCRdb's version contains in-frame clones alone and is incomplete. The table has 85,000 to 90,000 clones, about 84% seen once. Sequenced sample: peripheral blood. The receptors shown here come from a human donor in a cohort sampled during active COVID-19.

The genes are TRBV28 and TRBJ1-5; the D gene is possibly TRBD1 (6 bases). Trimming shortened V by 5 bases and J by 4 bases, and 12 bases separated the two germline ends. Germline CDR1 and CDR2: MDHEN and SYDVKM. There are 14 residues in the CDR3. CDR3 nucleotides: TGTGCCAGCAGTCCCACAGGGCAAAATCAGCCCCAGCATTTT. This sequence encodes CASSPTGQNQPQHF.

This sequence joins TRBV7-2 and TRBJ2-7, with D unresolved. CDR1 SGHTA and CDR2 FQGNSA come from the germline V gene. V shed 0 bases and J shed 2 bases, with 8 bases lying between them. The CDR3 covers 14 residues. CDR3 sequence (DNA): TGTGCCAGCAGCTTAGCGCCGCAGACCTACGAGCAGTACTTC. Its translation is CASSLAPQTYEQYF.

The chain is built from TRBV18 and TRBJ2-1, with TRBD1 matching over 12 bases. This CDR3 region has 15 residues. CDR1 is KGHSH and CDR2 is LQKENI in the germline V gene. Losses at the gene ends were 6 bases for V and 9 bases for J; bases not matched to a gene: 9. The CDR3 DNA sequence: TGTGCCAGCTCGCCGTTCGGGACAGGGGGCGTTGAGCAGTTCTTC. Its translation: CASSPFGTGGVEQFF.

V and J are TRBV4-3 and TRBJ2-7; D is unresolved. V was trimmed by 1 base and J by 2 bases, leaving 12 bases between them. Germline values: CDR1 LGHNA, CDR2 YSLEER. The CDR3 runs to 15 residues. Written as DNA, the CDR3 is TGCGCCAGCAGCCAAGGGTTACAGCCGGCCTACGAGCAGTACTTC. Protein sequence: CASSQGLQPAYEQYF.

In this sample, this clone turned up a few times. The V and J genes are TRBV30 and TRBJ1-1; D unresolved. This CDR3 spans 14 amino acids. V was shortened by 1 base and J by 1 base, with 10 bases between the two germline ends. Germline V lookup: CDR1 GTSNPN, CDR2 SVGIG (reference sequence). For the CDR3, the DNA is TGTGCCTGGAGTGCAGACGGGGAGAACACTGAAGCTTTCTTT. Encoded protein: CAWSADGENTEAFF. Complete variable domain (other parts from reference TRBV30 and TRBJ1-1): SQTIHQWPATLVQPVGSPLSLECTVEGTSNPNLYWYRQAAGRGLQLLFYSVGIGQISSEVPQNLSASRPQDRQFILSSKKLLLSDSGFYLCAWSADGENTEAFFGQGTRLTVV.

The CDR3 reads CASSLALAGIYEQYF. The CDR3 nucleotides are TGTGCCAGCAGCTTGGCCCTAGCGGGGATCTACGAGCAGTACTTC. The chain carries TRBV5-6 and TRBJ2-7; 9 bases are a match to TRBD2. The junction had 4 bases not matched to a gene; V was cut back by 0 bases and J by 3 bases. The CDR3 consists of 15 residues. From germline, CDR1 is SGHDT and CDR2 YYEEEE.

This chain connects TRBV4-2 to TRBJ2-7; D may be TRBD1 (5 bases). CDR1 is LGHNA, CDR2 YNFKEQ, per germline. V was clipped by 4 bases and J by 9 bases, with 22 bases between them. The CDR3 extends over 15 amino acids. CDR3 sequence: CASSPPTVPLGGQYF. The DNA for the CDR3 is TGTGCCAGCAGCCCCCCGACAGTCCCTTTAGGCGGGCAGTACTTC.